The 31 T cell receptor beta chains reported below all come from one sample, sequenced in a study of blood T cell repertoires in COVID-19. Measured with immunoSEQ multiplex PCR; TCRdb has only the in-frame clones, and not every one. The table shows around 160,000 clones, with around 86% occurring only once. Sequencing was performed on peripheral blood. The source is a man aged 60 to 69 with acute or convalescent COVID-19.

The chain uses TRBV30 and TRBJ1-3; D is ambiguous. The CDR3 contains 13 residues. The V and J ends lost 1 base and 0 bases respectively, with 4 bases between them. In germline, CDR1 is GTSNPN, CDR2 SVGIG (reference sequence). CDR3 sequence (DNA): TGTGCCTGGAGTGGGCCCTCTGGAAACACCATATATTTT. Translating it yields CAWSGPSGNTIYF.

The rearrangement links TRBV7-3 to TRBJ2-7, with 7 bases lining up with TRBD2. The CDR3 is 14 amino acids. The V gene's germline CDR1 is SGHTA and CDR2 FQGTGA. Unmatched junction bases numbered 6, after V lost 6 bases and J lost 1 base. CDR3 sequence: CASSLSGNSYEQYF. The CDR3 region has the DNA TGTGCCAGCAGTCTGAGCGGGAATTCCTACGAGCAGTACTTC.

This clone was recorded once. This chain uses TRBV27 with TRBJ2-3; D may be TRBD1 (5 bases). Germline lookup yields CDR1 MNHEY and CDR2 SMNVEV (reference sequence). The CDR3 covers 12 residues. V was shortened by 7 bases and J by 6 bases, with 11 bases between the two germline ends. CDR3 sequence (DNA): TGTGCCAGCACGTTCCAGGGTGATACGCAGTATTTT. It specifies CASTFQGDTQYF.

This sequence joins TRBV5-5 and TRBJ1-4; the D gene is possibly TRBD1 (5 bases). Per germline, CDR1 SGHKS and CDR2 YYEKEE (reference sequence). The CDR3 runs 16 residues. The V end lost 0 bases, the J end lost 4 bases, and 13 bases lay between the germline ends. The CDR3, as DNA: TGTGCCAGCAGCTTGGCGAAGCAGGGCCTTAATGAAAAACTGTTTTTT. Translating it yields CASSLAKQGLNEKLFF.

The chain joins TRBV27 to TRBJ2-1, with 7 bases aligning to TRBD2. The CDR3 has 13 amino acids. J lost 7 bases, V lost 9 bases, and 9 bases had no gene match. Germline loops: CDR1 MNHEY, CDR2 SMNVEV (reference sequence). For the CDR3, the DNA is TGTGCCAGTAGCGGGTCGTCGGGGAATGAGCAGTTCTTC. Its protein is CASSGSSGNEQFF.

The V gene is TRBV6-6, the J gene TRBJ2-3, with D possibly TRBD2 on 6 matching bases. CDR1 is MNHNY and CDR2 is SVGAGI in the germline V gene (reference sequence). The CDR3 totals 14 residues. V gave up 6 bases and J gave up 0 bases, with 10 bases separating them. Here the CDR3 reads CASSPGRSTDTQYF. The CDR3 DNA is TGTGCCAGCAGCCCCGGGAGAAGCACAGATACGCAGTATTTT.

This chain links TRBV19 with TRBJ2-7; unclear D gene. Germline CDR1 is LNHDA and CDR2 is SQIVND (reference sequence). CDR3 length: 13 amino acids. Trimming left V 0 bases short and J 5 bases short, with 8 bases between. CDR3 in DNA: TGTGCCAGTAGTATAGATCGCGTCGACGAGCAGTACTTC. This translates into CASSIDRVDEQYF.

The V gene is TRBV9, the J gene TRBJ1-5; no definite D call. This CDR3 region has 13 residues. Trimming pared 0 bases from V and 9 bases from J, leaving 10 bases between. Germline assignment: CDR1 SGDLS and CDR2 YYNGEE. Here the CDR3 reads CASSVGQVGPQHF. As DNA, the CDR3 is TGTGCCAGCAGCGTAGGGCAGGTGGGGCCCCAGCATTTT. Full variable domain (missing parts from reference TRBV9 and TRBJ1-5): DSGVTQTPKHLITATGQRVTLRCSPRSGDLSVYWYQQSLDQGLQFLIQYYNGEERAKGNILERFSAQQFPDLHSELNLSSLELGDSALYFCASSVGQVGPQHFGDGTRLSIL.

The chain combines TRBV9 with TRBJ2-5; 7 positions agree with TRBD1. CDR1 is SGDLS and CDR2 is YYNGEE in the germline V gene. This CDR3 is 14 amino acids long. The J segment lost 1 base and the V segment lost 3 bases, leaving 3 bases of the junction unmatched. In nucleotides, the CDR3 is TGTGCCAGCAGCGCCGGGACAGCCCAAGAGACCCAGTACTTC. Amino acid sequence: CASSAGTAQETQYF.

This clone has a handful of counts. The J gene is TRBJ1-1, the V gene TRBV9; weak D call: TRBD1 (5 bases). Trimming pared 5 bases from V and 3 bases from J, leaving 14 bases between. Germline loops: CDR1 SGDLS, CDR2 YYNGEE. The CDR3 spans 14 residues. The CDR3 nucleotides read TGTGCCAGCAGTTTCTCAGGGCGCGACACTGAAGCTTTCTTT. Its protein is CASSFSGRDTEAFF.

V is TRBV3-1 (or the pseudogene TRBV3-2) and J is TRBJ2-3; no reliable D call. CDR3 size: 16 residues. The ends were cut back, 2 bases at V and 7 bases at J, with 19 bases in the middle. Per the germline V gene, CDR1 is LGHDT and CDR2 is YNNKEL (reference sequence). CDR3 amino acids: CASSQSPRISRYTQYF. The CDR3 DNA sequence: TGTGCCAGCAGCCAAAGCCCCCGAATTAGCCGCTATACGCAGTATTTT.

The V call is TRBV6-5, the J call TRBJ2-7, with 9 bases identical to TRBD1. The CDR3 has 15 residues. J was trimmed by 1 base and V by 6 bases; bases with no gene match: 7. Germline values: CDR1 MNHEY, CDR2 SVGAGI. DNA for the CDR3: TGTGCCAGCAGGAAGGGACAGGGTAATTCCTACGAGCAGTACTTC. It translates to CASRKGQGNSYEQYF.

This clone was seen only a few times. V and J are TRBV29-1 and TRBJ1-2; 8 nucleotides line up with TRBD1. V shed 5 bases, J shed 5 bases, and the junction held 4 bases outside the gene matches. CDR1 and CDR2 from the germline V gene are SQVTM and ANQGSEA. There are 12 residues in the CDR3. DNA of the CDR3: TGCAGCGTTTCCCAGGGGGCTTATGGCTACACCTTC. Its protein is CSVSQGAYGYTF.

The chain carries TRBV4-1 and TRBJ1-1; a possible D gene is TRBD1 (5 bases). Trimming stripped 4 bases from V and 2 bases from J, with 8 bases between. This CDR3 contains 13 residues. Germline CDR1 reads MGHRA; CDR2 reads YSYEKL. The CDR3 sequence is CASSLDSNTEAFF. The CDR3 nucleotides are TGCGCCAGCAGCCTAGACAGTAACACTGAAGCTTTCTTT.

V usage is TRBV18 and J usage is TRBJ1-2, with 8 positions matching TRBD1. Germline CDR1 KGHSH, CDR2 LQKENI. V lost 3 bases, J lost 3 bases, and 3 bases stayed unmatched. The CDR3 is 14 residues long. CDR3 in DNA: TGTGCCAGCTCACCCGACAGGGGTGACTATGGCTACACCTTC. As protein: CASSPDRGDYGYTF.

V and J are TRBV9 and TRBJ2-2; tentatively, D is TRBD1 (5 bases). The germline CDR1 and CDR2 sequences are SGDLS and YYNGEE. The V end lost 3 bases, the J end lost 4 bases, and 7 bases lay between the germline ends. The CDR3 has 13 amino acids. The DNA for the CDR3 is TGTGCCAGCAGCGCGGACACCACCGGGGAGCTGTTTTTT. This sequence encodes CASSADTTGELFF. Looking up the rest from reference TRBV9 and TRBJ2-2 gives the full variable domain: DSGVTQTPKHLITATGQRVTLRCSPRSGDLSVYWYQQSLDQGLQFLIQYYNGEERAKGNILERFSAQQFPDLHSELNLSSLELGDSALYFCASSADTTGELFFGEGSRLTVL.

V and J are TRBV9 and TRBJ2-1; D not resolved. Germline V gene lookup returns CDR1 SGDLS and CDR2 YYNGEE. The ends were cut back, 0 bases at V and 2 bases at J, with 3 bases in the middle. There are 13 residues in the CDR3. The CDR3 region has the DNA TGTGCCAGCAGCGTAGCTACCTACAATGAGCAGTTCTTC. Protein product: CASSVATYNEQFF.

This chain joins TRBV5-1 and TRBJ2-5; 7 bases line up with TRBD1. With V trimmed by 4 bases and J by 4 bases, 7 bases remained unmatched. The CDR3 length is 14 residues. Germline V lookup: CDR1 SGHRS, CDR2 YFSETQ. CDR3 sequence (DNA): TGCGCCAGCAGCGCACAGGGGTACGGAGAGACCCAGTACTTC. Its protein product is CASSAQGYGETQYF.

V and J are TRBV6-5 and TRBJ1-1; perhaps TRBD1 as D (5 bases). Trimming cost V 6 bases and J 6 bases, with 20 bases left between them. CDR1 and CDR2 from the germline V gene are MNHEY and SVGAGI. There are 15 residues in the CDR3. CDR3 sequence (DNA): TGTGCCAGCAGACCCACCGGGGGGATGCGATCTGAAGCTTTCTTT. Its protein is CASRPTGGMRSEAFF.

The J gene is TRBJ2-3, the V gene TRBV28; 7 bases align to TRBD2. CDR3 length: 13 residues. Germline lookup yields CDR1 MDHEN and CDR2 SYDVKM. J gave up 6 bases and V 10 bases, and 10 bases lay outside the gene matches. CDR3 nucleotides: TGTGCCACCGACAACTTCGGGAGGGATACGCAGTATTTT. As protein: CATDNFGRDTQYF.

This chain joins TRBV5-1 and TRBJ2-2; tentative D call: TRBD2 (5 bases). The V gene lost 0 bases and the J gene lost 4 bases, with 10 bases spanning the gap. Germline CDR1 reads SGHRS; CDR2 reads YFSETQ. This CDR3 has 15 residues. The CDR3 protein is CASSLGRAGTGELFF. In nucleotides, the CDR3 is TGCGCCAGCAGCTTGGGTAGGGCGGGCACCGGGGAGCTGTTTTTT.

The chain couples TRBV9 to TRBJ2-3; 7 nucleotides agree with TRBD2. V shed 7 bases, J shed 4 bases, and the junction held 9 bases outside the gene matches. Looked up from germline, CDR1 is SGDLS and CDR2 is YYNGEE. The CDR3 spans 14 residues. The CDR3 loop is CASGPLREADTQYF. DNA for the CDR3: TGTGCCAGCGGCCCCCTCCGGGAGGCAGATACGCAGTATTTT.

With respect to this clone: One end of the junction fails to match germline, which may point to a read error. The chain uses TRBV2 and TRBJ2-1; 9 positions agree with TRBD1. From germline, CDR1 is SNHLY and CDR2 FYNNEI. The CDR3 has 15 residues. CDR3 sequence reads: CASSIQTGGSHERFF. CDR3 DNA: TGTGCCAGCAGTATTCAGACAGGGGGGAGCCATGAGCGGTTCTTC.

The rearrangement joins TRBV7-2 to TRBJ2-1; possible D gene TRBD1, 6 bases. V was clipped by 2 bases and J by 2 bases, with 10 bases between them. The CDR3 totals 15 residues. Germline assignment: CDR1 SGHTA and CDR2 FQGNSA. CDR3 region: CASSLSRDTYNEQFF. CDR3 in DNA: TGTGCCAGCAGCTTATCAAGGGACACCTACAATGAGCAGTTCTTC.

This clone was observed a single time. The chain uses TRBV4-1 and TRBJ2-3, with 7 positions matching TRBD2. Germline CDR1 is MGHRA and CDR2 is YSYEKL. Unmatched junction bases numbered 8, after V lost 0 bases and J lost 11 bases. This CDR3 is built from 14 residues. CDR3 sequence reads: CASSQDRASGGQYF. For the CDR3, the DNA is TGCGCCAGCAGCCAAGATCGAGCTAGCGGCGGGCAGTATTTT.

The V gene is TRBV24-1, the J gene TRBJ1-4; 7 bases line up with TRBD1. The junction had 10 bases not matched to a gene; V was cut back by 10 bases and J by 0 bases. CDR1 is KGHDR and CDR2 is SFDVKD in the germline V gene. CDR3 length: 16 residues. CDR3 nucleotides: TGTGCCACTCGGCACGACAGGGATGCAACTAATGAAAAACTGTTTTTT. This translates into CATRHDRDATNEKLFF.

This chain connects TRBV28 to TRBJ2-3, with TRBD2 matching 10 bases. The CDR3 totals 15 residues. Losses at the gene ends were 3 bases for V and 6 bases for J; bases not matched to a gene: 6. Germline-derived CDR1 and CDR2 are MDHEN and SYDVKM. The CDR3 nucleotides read TGTGCCAGCAGTTTGGTGGTAGCGGGAGGCGATACGCAGTATTTT. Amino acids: CASSLVVAGGDTQYF.

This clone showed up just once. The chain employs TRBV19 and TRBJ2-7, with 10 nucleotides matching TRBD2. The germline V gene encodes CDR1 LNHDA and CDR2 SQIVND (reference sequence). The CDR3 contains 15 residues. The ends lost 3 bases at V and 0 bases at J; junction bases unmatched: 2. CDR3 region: CASSIRTSGSYEQYF. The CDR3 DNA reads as TGTGCCAGTAGTATCCGGACTAGCGGCTCCTACGAGCAGTACTTC.

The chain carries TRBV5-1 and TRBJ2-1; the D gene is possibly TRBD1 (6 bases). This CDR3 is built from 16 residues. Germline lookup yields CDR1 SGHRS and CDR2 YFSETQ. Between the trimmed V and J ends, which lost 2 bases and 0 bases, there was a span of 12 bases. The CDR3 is CASSLQGASSYNEQFF. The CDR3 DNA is TGCGCCAGCAGCTTACAGGGCGCCAGCTCCTACAATGAGCAGTTCTTC.

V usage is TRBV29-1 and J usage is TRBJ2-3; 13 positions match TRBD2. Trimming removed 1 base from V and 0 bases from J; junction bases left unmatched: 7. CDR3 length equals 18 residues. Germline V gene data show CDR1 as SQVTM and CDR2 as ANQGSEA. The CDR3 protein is CSVEGWTSGRSSTDTQYF. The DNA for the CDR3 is TGCAGCGTTGAAGGTTGGACTAGCGGGAGATCTAGCACAGATACGCAGTATTTT.

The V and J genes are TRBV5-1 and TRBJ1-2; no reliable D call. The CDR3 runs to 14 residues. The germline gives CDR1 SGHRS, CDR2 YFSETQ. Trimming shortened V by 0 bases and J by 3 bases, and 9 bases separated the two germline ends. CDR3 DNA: TGCGCCAGCAGCTTGGACTTGAAGCACTATGGCTACACCTTC. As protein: CASSLDLKHYGYTF.